These 22 T cell receptor beta chains were all obtained from the same sample, sequenced in a study of blood T cell repertoires in COVID-19. The table came from immunoSEQ multiplex PCR; TCRdb's copy has only in-frame clones and leaves some out. This sample has more than 150,000 clones, with roughly nine tenths found just once. The specimen sequenced was peripheral blood. These receptors were collected from a woman between 65 and 79 years old with acute or convalescent COVID-19.

The V call is TRBV5-1, the J call TRBJ2-1; 11 bases align to TRBD2. Germline V gene sequence: CDR1 SGHRS, CDR2 YFSETQ. This CDR3 spans 16 amino acids. V lost 2 bases and J lost 9; bases outside the gene matches: 10. The CDR3 region is CASSFGGTSGSVEQFF. The CDR3 DNA reads as TGCGCCAGCAGCTTTGGTGGGACTAGCGGATCTGTTGAGCAGTTCTTC.

This clone turned up a few times. This chain links TRBV4-1 with TRBJ1-2; D unclear. CDR3 length equals 15 residues. Trimming took off 0 bases at V and 0 bases at J, with 8 bases between the two ends. The V gene's germline CDR1 is MGHRA and CDR2 YSYEKL. CDR3 in DNA: TGCGCCAGCAGCCAAGAGACAAATCCTAACTATGGCTACACCTTC. Amino acid sequence: CASSQETNPNYGYTF.

This clone turned up a few times. This chain connects TRBV5-1 to TRBJ2-7; the match to TRBD1 covers 9 bases. The CDR3 sequence is 14 residues long. Germline trimming cut 3 bases from V and 6 bases from J; bases unmatched to any gene: 7. In germline, CDR1 is SGHRS, CDR2 YFSETQ. DNA for the CDR3: TGCGCCAGCAGCTCGGATGGACAGGGGACCGAGCAGTACTTC. Residues: CASSSDGQGTEQYF.

The gene calls are TRBV9 and TRBJ1-2; D gene unclear. The ends were cut back, 3 bases at V and 4 bases at J, with 22 bases in the middle. This CDR3 has 17 amino acids. Germline V gives CDR1 SGDLS, CDR2 YYNGEE. The CDR3 loop is CASSALYPVSGTYGYTF. DNA for the CDR3: TGTGCCAGCAGCGCTCTATACCCGGTGTCGGGAACCTATGGCTACACCTTC.

This sequence joins TRBV19 and TRBJ2-1, with 8 bases fitting TRBD2. Per the germline V gene, CDR1 is LNHDA and CDR2 is SQIVND (reference sequence). Trimming took 4 bases from V and 6 from J; bases not matched to a gene: 8. The CDR3 totals 15 residues. The CDR3 protein is CASSSREGFPNEQFF. In nucleotides, the CDR3 is TGTGCCAGTAGTAGTCGGGAGGGCTTCCCCAATGAGCAGTTCTTC.

As to this clone: The sample has other DNA sequences that encode this CDR3 too. The chain carries TRBV27 and TRBJ1-1; D gene uncertain. The germline gives CDR1 MNHEY, CDR2 SMNVEV (reference sequence). The length of the CDR3 is 13 residues. Trimming stripped 0 bases from V and 2 bases from J, with 4 bases between. In nucleotides, the CDR3 is TGTGCCAGCAGTTTATCCAGAAACACTGAAGCTTTCTTT. It is translated as CASSLSRNTEAFF.

This rearrangement joins TRBV3-1 (or the pseudogene TRBV3-2) to TRBJ2-7; D may be TRBD2 (6 bases). This CDR3 has 17 amino acids. Germline V gives CDR1 LGHDT, CDR2 YNNKEL (reference sequence). V was pared by 4 bases and J by 3 bases, with 22 bases between. The CDR3 spells CASSPPPGTPGYYEQYF. CDR3 nucleotide sequence: TGTGCCAGCAGCCCTCCCCCCGGGACTCCAGGCTACTACGAGCAGTACTTC.

The CDR3 DNA sequence: TGTGCCAGTAGTCGACAGAATTCACCCCTCCACTTT. Amino acids: CASSRQNSPLHF. The chain links TRBV19 to TRBJ1-6; D might be TRBD1 (5 bases). CDR1 is LNHDA, CDR2 SQIVND, per germline (reference sequence). V was cut by 5 bases and J by 7 bases, with 6 bases left in between. CDR3 length equals 12 residues.

The CDR3 loop reads CAKSHRVPTYGYTF. The CDR3 DNA reads as TGTGCCAAGAGCCACAGGGTACCTACTTATGGCTACACCTTC. The genes are TRBV2 and TRBJ1-2; possible D gene TRBD1, 6 bases. Germline V gene lookup returns CDR1 SNHLY and CDR2 FYNNEI. This CDR3 spans 14 amino acids. Trimming took off 10 bases at V and 5 bases at J, with 20 bases between the two ends.

This clone came up once. The CDR3 sequence is CASSVGQGVRNTIYF. The CDR3 DNA sequence: TGTGCCAGCAGCGTAGGACAGGGGGTGAGGAACACCATATATTTT. J is TRBJ1-3 and V is TRBV9, with 9 bases that match TRBD1. This CDR3 comprises 15 residues. Germline lookup yields CDR1 SGDLS and CDR2 YYNGEE. The V gene end was trimmed by 0 bases and the J gene end by 7 bases; junction bases not matched to a gene: 5. Together with reference TRBV9 and TRBJ1-3, the CDR3 gives the full variable domain: DSGVTQTPKHLITATGQRVTLRCSPRSGDLSVYWYQQSLDQGLQFLIQYYNGEERAKGNILERFSAQQFPDLHSELNLSSLELGDSALYFCASSVGQGVRNTIYFGEGSWLTVV.

The chain's CDR3 is CASSQGARSSYNEQFF. The CDR3 region has the DNA TGTGCCAGCAGCCAGGGGGCTCGGAGCTCCTACAATGAGCAGTTCTTC. The J gene is TRBJ2-1, the V gene TRBV7-6; 8 bases align to TRBD1. The junction had 6 bases not matched to a gene; V was cut back by 5 bases and J by 0 bases. CDR1 is SGHVS, CDR2 FNYEAQ, per germline. The CDR3 covers 16 residues.

The rearrangement uses TRBV20-1 and TRBJ2-2; D ambiguous. The V gene lost 3 bases and the J gene lost 4 bases, with 9 bases spanning the gap. The germline CDR1 and CDR2 sequences are DFQATT and SNEGSKA (reference sequence). This CDR3 spans 13 amino acids. The CDR3 reads CSASPPGTGELFF. DNA for the CDR3: TGCAGTGCTAGTCCCCCGGGCACCGGGGAGCTGTTTTTT.

On this clone: An end of the junction differs from the germline gene, which may be a read error. Here the CDR3 reads CASSYNTGTLLF. CDR3 DNA sequence: TGTGCCAGCAGTTACAACACAGGGACGTTGCTCTTT. The chain links TRBV6-2 or TRBV6-3 to TRBJ1-1, with D possibly TRBD1 on 6 matching bases. Germline CDR1 and CDR2: MNHEY and SVGEGT. The CDR3 is 12 residues long.

This chain connects TRBV28 to TRBJ1-4; 7 positions agree with TRBD1. V shed 4 bases and J 3 bases; nucleotides not matched to a gene: 5. Looked up from germline, CDR1 is MDHEN and CDR2 is SYDVKM. This CDR3 is 15 amino acids long. The DNA for the CDR3 is TGTGCCAGCAGTTCCCGACAGGGACCTAATGAAAAACTGTTTTTT. Residues: CASSSRQGPNEKLFF.

The chain recombines TRBV7-9 with TRBJ1-2, with TRBD1 matching over 7 bases. Looked up from germline, CDR1 is SEHNR and CDR2 is FQNEAQ (reference sequence). Losses at the gene ends were 2 bases for V and 4 bases for J; bases not matched to a gene: 4. The CDR3 consists of 14 residues. This CDR3 reads CASSLTGTAYGYTF. CDR3 bases: TGTGCCAGCAGCTTAACCGGGACAGCCTATGGCTACACCTTC.

CDR3 sequence reads: CASGGGTEAFF. In DNA form, the CDR3 reads TGTGCCAGCGGGGGGGGGACTGAAGCTTTCTTT. This chain uses TRBV28 with TRBJ1-1; D is possibly TRBD1 (5 bases). Per germline, CDR1 MDHEN and CDR2 SYDVKM. V lost 8 bases and J lost 5, with 9 bases in between. The CDR3 consists of 11 residues. The full variable domain, completed using reference TRBV28 and TRBJ1-1, is DVKVTQSSRYLVKRTGEKVFLECVQDMDHENMFWYRQDPGLGLRLIYFSYDVKMKEKGDIPEGYSVSREKKERFSLILESASTNQTSMYLCASGGGTEAFFGQGTRLTVV.

The J gene is TRBJ1-6, the V gene TRBV7-9, with D unclear. Per the germline V gene, CDR1 is SEHNR and CDR2 is FQNEAQ (reference sequence). CDR3 length equals 16 residues. V lost 1 base and J 0 bases, leaving 7 bases between the germline ends. CDR3 amino acids: CASSLEESSYNSPLHF. CDR3 nucleotides: TGTGCCAGCAGCTTAGAGGAGAGCTCCTATAATTCACCCCTCCACTTT.

The genes are TRBV28 and TRBJ1-6; 8 bases line up with TRBD1. The germline gives CDR1 MDHEN, CDR2 SYDVKM. Trimming removed 5 bases from V and 8 bases from J; junction bases left unmatched: 5. This CDR3 region has 14 residues. In DNA form, the CDR3 reads TGTGCCAGCAGTCCAGGACAGGGTTATTCACCCCTCCACTTT. Protein sequence: CASSPGQGYSPLHF. The full variable domain, rest sourced from reference TRBV28 and TRBJ1-6, is DVKVTQSSRYLVKRTGEKVFLECVQDMDHENMFWYRQDPGLGLRLIYFSYDVKMKEKGDIPEGYSVSREKKERFSLILESASTNQTSMYLCASSPGQGYSPLHFGNGTRLTVT.

The chain couples TRBV6-5 to TRBJ1-1; D is uncertain. Per germline, CDR1 MNHEY and CDR2 SVGAGI. The CDR3 loop spans 15 amino acids. The V end lost 0 bases, the J end lost 4 bases, and 12 bases lay between the germline ends. The CDR3 region is CASSYSLPSGTEAFF. The CDR3 nucleotides are TGTGCCAGCAGTTACTCGTTGCCGTCGGGCACTGAAGCTTTCTTT.

The V gene is TRBV5-1, the J gene TRBJ2-3; 7 positions agree with TRBD1. J lost 3 bases, V lost 3 bases, and 4 bases had no gene match. This CDR3 spans 14 amino acids. Germline V gene lookup returns CDR1 SGHRS and CDR2 YFSETQ. This CDR3 reads CASSYGQETDTQYF. CDR3 DNA sequence: TGCGCCAGCAGCTATGGACAGGAAACAGATACGCAGTATTTT.

The chain carries TRBV30 and TRBJ2-7, with D possibly matching TRBD2 (7 bases). The CDR3 runs 14 residues. Trimming left V 2 bases short and J 5 bases short, with 16 bases between. Germline V gene sequence: CDR1 GTSNPN, CDR2 SVGIG (reference sequence). The CDR3 coding sequence is TGTGCCTGGAGTTGGGGGGGCCCGAGGGACGAGCAGTACTTC. Translating gives CAWSWGGPRDEQYF.

This clone has only one observation. The genes are TRBV10-2 and TRBJ1-4; 9 bases fit TRBD1. CDR3 length equals 15 residues. Germline V gene sequence: CDR1 WSHSY, CDR2 SAAADI. V lost 5 bases and J lost 5; bases outside the gene matches: 6. In DNA, the CDR3 is TGCGCCAGCAGTCCGTCCGGGACAGGGAATGAAAAACTGTTTTTT. Protein product: CASSPSGTGNEKLFF.